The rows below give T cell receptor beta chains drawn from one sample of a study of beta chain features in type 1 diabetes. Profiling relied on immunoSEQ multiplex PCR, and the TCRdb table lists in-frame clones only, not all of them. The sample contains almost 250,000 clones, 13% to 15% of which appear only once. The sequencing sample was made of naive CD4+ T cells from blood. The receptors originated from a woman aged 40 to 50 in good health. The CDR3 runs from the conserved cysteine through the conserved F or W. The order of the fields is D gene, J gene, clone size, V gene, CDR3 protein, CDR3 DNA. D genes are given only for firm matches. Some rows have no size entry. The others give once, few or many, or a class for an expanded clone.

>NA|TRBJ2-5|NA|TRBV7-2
CASSFLRAETQYF
TGTGCCAGCAGCTTCCTCCGTGCGGAGACCCAGTACTTC
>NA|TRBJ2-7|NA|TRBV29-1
CSVGMRLSYEQYF
TGCAGCGTTGGGATGCGGCTCTCCTACGAGCAGTACTTC
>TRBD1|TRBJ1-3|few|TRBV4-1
CASSPHGQGQRNTIYF
TGCGCCAGCAGCCCTCACGGACAGGGGCAACGAAACACCATATATTTT
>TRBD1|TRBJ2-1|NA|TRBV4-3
CASSQDMITGGPHEQFF
TGCGCCAGCAGCCAAGATATGATAACAGGGGGCCCCCATGAGCAGTTCTTC
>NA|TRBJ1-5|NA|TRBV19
CASSSRSLSNQPQHF
TGTGCCAGTAGTTCCCGGTCGTTGTCCAATCAGCCCCAGCATTTT
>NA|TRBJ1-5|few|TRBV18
CASSPPGDYSNQPQHF
TGTGCCAGCTCACCACCGGGAGATTATAGCAATCAGCCCCAGCATTTT
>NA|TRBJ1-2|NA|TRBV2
CASSEAGGRNYGYTF
TGTGCCAGCAGTGAAGCCGGGGGTCGGAACTATGGCTACACCTTC
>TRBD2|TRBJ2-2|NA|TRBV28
CASSMSRWGGNTGELFF
TGTGCCAGCAGTATGAGTAGGTGGGGGGGAAACACCGGGGAGCTGTTTTTT
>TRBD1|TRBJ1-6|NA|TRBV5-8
CASSPGTGHSPLHF
TGTGCCAGCAGCCCCGGGACAGGCCATTCACCCCTCCACTTT
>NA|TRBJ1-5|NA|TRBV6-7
CASNFRGNQPQHF
TGTGCCAGCAATTTTCGGGGTAATCAGCCCCAGCATTTT
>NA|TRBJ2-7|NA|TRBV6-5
CASGRTEGYEQYF
TGTGCCAGCGGAAGAACAGAAGGATACGAGCAGTACTTC
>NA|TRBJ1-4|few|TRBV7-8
CASSPDRMGEKLFF
TGTGCCAGCAGCCCCGACAGGATGGGTGAAAAACTGTTTTTT
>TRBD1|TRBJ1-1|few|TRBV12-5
CASAPRTGNTEAFF
TGTGCTAGTGCTCCCCGGACAGGGAACACTGAAGCTTTCTTT
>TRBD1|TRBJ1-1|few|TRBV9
CASSVVTGGEAFF
TGTGCCAGCAGCGTAGTGACAGGGGGGGAAGCTTTCTTT
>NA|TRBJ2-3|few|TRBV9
CASSVAGDTQYF
TGTGCCAGCAGCGTAGCCGGAGATACGCAGTATTTT
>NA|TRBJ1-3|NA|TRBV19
CASKDRHSGNTIYF
TGTGCCAGCAAAGACAGGCACTCTGGAAACACCATATATTTT
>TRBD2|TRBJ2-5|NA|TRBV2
CASSRAGGQETQYF
TGTGCCAGCAGTCGGGCGGGGGGTCAAGAGACCCAGTACTTC
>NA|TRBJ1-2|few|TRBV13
CASSLGLGLGQNYGYTF
TGTGCCAGCAGCTTAGGCCTTGGCCTTGGACAAAACTATGGCTACACCTTC
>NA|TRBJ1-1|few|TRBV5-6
CASSLRRDTEAFF
TGTGCCAGCAGCTTAAGGAGGGACACTGAAGCTTTCTTT
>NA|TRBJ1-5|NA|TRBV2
CASAGYSNQPQHF
TGTGCCAGCGCCGGGTATAGCAATCAGCCCCAGCATTTT
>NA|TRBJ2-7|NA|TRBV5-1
CASSSGSSYEQYF
TGCGCCAGCAGTTCGGGAAGCTCCTACGAGCAGTACTTC
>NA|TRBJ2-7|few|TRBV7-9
CASSPTTYEQYF
TGTGCCAGCAGCCCCACGACTTACGAGCAGTACTTC
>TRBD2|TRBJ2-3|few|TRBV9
CASSGWGLGVAQYF
TGTGCCAGCAGCGGGTGGGGACTAGGTGTGGCGCAGTATTTT
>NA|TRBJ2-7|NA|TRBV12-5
CASGRGSGSYEQYF
TGTGCTAGTGGACGGGGGTCGGGGTCCTACGAGCAGTACTTC
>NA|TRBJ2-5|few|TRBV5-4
CASSLVRGSQETQYF
TGTGCCAGCAGCTTGGTTAGGGGATCCCAAGAGACCCAGTACTTC
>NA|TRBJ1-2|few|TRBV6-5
CASSYSGNGLGGYTF
TGTGCCAGCAGTTACTCCGGGAACGGGCTTGGTGGCTACACCTTC
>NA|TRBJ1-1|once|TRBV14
CASSLRIRGTTEAFF
TGTGCCAGCAGCCTTAGAATCAGGGGTACCACTGAAGCTTTCTTT
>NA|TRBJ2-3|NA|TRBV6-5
CASSYLGQRGDTQYF
TGTGCCAGCAGTTACTTGGGACAAAGGGGAGATACGCAGTATTTT
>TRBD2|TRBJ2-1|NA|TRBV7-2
CASSLAAGGPPNEQFF
TGTGCCAGCAGCTTAGCGGCGGGGGGCCCCCCCAATGAGCAGTTCTTC
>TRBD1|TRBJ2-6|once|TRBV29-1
CSVRQGANVLTF
TGCAGCGTGCGACAGGGTGCCAACGTCCTGACTTTC
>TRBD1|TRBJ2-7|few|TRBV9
CASSLQGAVGYEQYF
TGTGCCAGCAGCCTACAGGGGGCGGTGGGCTACGAGCAGTACTTC
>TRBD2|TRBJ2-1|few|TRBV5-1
CASSSPSGSSYNEQFF
TGCGCCAGCAGCTCACCTAGCGGGAGCTCCTACAATGAGCAGTTCTTC
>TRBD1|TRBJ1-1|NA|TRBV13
CASSVPGTANTEAFF
TGTGCCAGCAGCGTACCCGGGACAGCGAACACTGAAGCTTTCTTT
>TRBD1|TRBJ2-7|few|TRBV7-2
CASSQSQGDYEQYF
TGTGCCAGCAGCCAGAGCCAGGGGGACTACGAGCAGTACTTC
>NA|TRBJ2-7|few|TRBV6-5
CASSYSRAGASYEQYF
TGTGCCAGCAGTTACTCGCGGGCAGGGGCCTCCTACGAGCAGTACTTC
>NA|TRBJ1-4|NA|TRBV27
CASTSPATNEKLFF
TGTGCCAGCACCTCTCCCGCAACTAATGAAAAACTGTTTTTT
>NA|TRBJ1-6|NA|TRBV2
CASSEEQGKDSPLHF
TGTGCCAGCAGTGAAGAGCAGGGAAAGGATTCACCCCTCCACTTT
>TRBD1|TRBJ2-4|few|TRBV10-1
CASSGGQRPGIQYF
TGCGCCAGCAGTGGGGGACAGCGACCGGGCATTCAGTACTTC
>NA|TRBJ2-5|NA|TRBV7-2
CASSLLLVSGETQYF
TGTGCCAGCAGCTTACTACTAGTTAGCGGTGAGACCCAGTACTTC
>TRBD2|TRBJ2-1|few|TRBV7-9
CASGKARLAGVQTYNEQFF
TGTGCCAGCGGAAAGGCGAGGCTAGCGGGGGTCCAAACCTACAATGAGCAGTTCTTC
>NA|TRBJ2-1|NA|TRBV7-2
CASSPPGGTGGPAFF
TGTGCCAGCAGCCCCCCAGGGGGGACTGGGGGGCCCGCGTTCTTC